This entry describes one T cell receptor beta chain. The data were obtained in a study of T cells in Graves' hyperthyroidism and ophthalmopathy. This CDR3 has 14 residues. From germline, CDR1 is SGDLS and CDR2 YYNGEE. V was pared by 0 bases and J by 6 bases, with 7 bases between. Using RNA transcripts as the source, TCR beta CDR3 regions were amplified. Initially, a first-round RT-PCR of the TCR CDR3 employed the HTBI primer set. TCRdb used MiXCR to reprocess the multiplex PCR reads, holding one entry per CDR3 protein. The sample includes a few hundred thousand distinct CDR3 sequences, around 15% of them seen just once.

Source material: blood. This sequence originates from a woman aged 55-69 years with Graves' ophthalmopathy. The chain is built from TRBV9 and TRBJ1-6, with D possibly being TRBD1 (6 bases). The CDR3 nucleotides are TGTGCCAGCAGCGTAGCCAGGGGTAATTCACCCCTCCACTTT. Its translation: CASSVARGNSPLHF.